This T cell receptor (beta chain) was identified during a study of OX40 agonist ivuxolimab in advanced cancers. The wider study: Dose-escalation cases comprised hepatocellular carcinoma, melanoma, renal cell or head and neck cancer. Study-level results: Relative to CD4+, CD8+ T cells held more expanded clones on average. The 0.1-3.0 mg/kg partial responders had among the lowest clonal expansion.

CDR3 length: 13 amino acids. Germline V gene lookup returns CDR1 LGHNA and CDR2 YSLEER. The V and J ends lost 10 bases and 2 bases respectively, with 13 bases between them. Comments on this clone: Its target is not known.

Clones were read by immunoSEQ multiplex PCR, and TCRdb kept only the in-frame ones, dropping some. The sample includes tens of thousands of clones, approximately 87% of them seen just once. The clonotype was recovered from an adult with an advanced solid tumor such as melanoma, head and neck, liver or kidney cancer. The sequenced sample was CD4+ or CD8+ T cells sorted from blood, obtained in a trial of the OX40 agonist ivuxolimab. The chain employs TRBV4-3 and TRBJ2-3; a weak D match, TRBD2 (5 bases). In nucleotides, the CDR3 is TGCGCCACAGACGGGAACAACACAGATACGCAGTATTTT. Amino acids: CATDGNNTDTQYF.